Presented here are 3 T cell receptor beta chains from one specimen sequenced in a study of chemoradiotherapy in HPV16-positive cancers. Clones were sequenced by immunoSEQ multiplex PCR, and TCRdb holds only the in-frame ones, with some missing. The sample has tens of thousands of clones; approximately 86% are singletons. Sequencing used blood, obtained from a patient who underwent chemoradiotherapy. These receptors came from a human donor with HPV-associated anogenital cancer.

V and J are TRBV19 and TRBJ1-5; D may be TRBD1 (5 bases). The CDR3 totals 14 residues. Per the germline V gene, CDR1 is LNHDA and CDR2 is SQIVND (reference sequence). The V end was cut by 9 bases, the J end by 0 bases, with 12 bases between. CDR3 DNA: TGTGCCAGCCTCCAGGGTAATAGCAATCAGCCCCAGCATTTT. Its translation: CASLQGNSNQPQHF.

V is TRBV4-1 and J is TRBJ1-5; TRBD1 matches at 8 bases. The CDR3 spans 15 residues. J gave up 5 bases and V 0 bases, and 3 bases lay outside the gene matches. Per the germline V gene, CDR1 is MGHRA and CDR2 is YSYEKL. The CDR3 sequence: CASSQDRGLDQPQHF. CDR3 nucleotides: TGCGCCAGCAGCCAAGACAGGGGGCTGGATCAGCCCCAGCATTTT.

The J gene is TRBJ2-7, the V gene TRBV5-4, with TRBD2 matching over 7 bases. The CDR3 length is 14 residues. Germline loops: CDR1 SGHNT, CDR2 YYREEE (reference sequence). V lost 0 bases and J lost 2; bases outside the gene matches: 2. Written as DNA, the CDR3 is TGTGCCAGCAGCTTGGATGGGGGGGCCTACGAGCAGTACTTC. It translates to CASSLDGGAYEQYF.